The clone carrying this T cell receptor beta chain was found a few times. The recovered donors of Cohort 3 showed two negative PCRs, clearance, or symptom resolution. Original methodology: It was from reference gene primer amplification that nucleated cell counts were estimated. Libraries were prepared by immunoSEQ multiplex PCR; TCRdb keeps only in-frame clonotypes and omits some of them. The V and J calls and clone size were taken over from that table, and D and trimming were inferred from the DNA. The sample includes approximately 250,000 clones, almost 85% of them seen just once. The sample comes from a study of blood T cell repertoires in COVID-19. Study overall: Sources were T cells, B-cell-depleted T cells, or PBMCs; the material itself was cDNA or gDNA.

V shed 1 base, J shed 4 bases, and the junction held 3 bases outside the gene matches. The CDR3 loop spans 15 amino acids. CDR1 LGHNT and CDR2 FRNRAP come from the germline V gene. Sequencing was performed on PBMCs or T cells enriched from blood (not recorded which). This sequence was found in a man between 40 and 49 years old who had recovered from COVID-19. The chain recombines TRBV12-5 with TRBJ2-3; 9 nucleotides line up with TRBD1. CDR3 nucleotides: TGTGCTAGTGGTTTGGGACAGGGGGACGCAGATACGCAGTATTTT. The encoded protein is CASGLGQGDADTQYF.